This T cell receptor (beta chain) emerged from a study of cytomegalovirus exposure and HLA in healthy donors. Primers for the PCR totalled 60 Vbeta and 13 Jbeta. Method: immunoSEQ multiplex PCR; TCRdb's copy keeps in-frame clones and lacks some. The profile shows about 200,000 clones, 82% of them singletons. Sequenced: PBMCs. The sequence was obtained from a boy under 10 years old in good health and CMV-seronegative.

CDR3: CASSQVNSGNEQFF. In nucleotides, the CDR3 is TGCGCCAGCAGCCAAGTTAATAGCGGTAATGAGCAGTTCTTC. V is TRBV4-3 and J is TRBJ2-1, with D possibly matching TRBD2 (6 bases). Germline lookup yields CDR1 LGHNA and CDR2 YSLEER. This CDR3 contains 14 residues. V lost 1 base and J lost 7, with 11 bases in between.